This section outlines one T cell receptor beta chain sequence together with its context. Its matching antigen is unknown. This record belongs to a study of siplizumab effects on memory and regulatory T cells. The CDR3 runs 16 residues. The J segment lost 7 bases and the V segment lost 1 base, leaving 6 bases of the junction unmatched. Germline V CDR1 and CDR2: MDHEN, SYDVKM. Assay: immunoSEQ multiplex PCR; the TCRdb copy retains only in-frame clones and omits some. The sample lists 100,000 or so clones; about 93% were seen once. Study-level points and caveats: Memory cells seemed less diverse than naive T cells, which also seemed major contributors to the alloresponse. Mappable CD4+ clones that were alloreactive averaged approximately 70% Treg-derived with siplizumab versus roughly 25% in controls. Of the alloreactive clones, only a minor fraction mapped to unstimulated subsets. Some alloreactive sequences were traceable to unstimulated CD4+ memory cells, and siplizumab significantly reduced them.

The genes are TRBV28 and TRBJ2-3, with 12 bases identical to TRBD2. The clonotype originates from a human donor in good health. The sequenced sample consisted of non-Treg CD4+ T cells sorted from blood. The CDR3 loop is CASSLSTSGSYYTQYF. In DNA form, the CDR3 reads TGTGCCAGCAGTTTATCGACTAGCGGGAGCTATTATACGCAGTATTTT. The complete variable domain, with remaining parts taken from reference TRBV28 and TRBJ2-3, reads DVKVTQSSRYLVKRTGEKVFLECVQDMDHENMFWYRQDPGLGLRLIYFSYDVKMKEKGDIPEGYSVSREKKERFSLILESASTNQTSMYLCASSLSTSGSYYTQYFGPGTRLTVL.